The T cell receptor (beta chain) under discussion was sequenced for a study of blood T cell repertoires in COVID-19. Overall study: Samples taken during acute and convalescent COVID-19 were collected in the United States, Italy and Spain.

Data came from immunoSEQ multiplex PCR; TCRdb stores just in-frame clones and leaves some out. The sample gives roughly 260,000 clones, roughly four fifths of which show up once; about 4.8% is in the top ten. The ends were cut back, 3 bases at V and 3 bases at J, with 8 bases in the middle. The CDR3 runs 13 residues. Germline V gene data show CDR1 as SGHAT and CDR2 as FQNNGV. This sequence joins TRBV11-2 and TRBJ2-5; tentative D call: TRBD1 (6 bases). The source material was peripheral blood. This receptor was taken from a woman in her 70s with acute or convalescent COVID-19. The CDR3 region is CASSLGAKETQYF. The DNA of the CDR3 is TGTGCCAGCAGCTTGGGGGCCAAAGAGACCCAGTACTTC.